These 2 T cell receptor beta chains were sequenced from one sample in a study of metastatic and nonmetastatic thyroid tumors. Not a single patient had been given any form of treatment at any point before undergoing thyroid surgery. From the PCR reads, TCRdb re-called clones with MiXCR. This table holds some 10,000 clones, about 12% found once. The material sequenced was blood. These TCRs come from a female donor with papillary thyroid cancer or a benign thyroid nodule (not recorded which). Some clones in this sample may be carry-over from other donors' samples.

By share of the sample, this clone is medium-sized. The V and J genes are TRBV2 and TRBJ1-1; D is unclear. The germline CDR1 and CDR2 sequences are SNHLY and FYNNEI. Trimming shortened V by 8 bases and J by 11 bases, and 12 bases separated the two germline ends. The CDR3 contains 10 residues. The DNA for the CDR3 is TGTGCCAGCGGCCCGTCCAGGGCTTTCTTT. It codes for CASGPSRAFF.

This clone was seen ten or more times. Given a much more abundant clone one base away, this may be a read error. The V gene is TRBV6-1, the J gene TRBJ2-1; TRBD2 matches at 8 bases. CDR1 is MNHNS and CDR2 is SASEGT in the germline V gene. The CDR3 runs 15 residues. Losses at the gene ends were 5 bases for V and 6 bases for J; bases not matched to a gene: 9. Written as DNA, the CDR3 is TGTGCCAGCAGTCGCGCGGGAGGACTCTGCAATGAGCAGTTCTTC. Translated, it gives CASSRAGGLCNEQFF.